Presented here are 4 T cell receptor beta chains from one specimen sequenced in a study of OX40 agonist ivuxolimab in advanced cancers. Using immunoSEQ multiplex PCR, the repertoire was profiled, and TCRdb retains in-frame clones only, with some absent. This table holds approximately 42,000 clones, 81% found once. Sequences were derived from CD4+ or CD8+ T cells sorted from blood, sampled in a trial of the OX40 agonist ivuxolimab. These receptors came from an adult with an advanced solid tumor such as melanoma, head and neck, liver or kidney cancer.

The chain has TRBV28 and TRBJ2-7; 12 bases fit TRBD2. The CDR3 runs to 18 residues. Germline CDR1 is MDHEN and CDR2 is SYDVKM. V was pared by 6 bases and J by 4 bases, with 16 bases of the junction left unmatched. In nucleotides, the CDR3 is TGTGCCAGCAGCCAGGGGACTAGCGGGCCCTTATTTGGATACGAGCAGTACGTC. Translated, it gives CASSQGTSGPLFGYEQYV.

In its sample, this clone was seen a few times. The V gene is TRBV5-1, the J gene TRBJ2-4; a possible D gene is TRBD1 (6 bases). Deletions cut 0 bases from V and 7 bases from J, with 8 bases between. Germline V gene sequence: CDR1 SGHRS, CDR2 YFSETQ. The CDR3 spans 13 residues. The CDR3 DNA follows: TGCGCCAGCAGCTTGGGCCAGGGGAACATTCAGTACTTC. Protein product: CASSLGQGNIQYF.

The genes are TRBV9 and TRBJ2-1; 7 bases fit TRBD2. Germline CDR1 SGDLS, CDR2 YYNGEE. V shed 0 bases, J shed 3 bases, and the junction held 3 bases outside the gene matches. The CDR3 covers 15 residues. As DNA, the CDR3 is TGTGCCAGCAGCGTAGAAGCGGGAAACTACAATGAGCAGTTCTTC. Residues: CASSVEAGNYNEQFF. The complete variable domain, with remaining parts taken from reference TRBV9 and TRBJ2-1, reads DSGVTQTPKHLITATGQRVTLRCSPRSGDLSVYWYQQSLDQGLQFLIQYYNGEERAKGNILERFSAQQFPDLHSELNLSSLELGDSALYFCASSVEAGNYNEQFFGPGTRLTVL.

The chain links TRBV2 to TRBJ1-1; D possibly corresponds to TRBD1 (5 bases). The CDR3 totals 12 residues. Germline CDR1 is SNHLY and CDR2 is FYNNEI. V lost 11 bases and J lost 5, with 15 bases in between. The CDR3 protein is CAATQGWTEAFF. The CDR3 bases are TGTGCCGCGACGCAGGGCTGGACTGAAGCTTTCTTT.